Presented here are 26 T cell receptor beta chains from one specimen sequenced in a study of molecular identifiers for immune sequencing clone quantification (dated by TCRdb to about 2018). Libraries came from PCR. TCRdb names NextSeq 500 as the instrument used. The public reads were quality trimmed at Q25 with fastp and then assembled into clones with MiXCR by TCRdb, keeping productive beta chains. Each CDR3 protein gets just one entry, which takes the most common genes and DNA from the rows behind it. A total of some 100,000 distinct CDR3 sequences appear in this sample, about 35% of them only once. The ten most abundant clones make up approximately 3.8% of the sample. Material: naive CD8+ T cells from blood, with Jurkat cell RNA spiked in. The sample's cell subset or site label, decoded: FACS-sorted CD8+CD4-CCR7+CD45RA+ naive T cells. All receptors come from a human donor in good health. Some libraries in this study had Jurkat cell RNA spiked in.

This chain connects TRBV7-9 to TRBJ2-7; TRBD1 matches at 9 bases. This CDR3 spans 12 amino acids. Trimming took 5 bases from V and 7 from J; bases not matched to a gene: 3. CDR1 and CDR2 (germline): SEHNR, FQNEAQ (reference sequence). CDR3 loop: CASSGTGREQYF. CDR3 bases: TGTGCCAGCAGCGGGACAGGGAGGGAGCAGTACTTC. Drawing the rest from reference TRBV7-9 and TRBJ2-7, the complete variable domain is DTGVSQNPRHKITKRGQNVTFRCDPISEHNRLYWYRQTLGQGPEFLTYFQNEAQLEKSRLLSDRFSAERPKGSFSTLEIQRTEQGDSAMYLCASSGTGREQYFGPGTRLTVT.

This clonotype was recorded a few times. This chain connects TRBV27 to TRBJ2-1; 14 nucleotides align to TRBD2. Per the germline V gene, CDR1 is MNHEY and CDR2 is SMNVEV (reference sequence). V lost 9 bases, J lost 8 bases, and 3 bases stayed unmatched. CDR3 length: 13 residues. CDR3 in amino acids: CASGTSGSYEQFF. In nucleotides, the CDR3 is TGTGCCAGTGGGACTAGCGGGAGCTATGAGCAGTTCTTC.

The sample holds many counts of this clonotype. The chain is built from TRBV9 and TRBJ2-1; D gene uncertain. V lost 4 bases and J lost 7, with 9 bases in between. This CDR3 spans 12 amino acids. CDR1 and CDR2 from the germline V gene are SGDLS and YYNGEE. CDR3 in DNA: TGTGCCAGCAGCCCTGGCGTGAATGAGCAGTTCTTC. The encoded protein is CASSPGVNEQFF. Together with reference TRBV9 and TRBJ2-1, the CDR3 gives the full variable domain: DSGVTQTPKHLITATGQRVTLRCSPRSGDLSVYWYQQSLDQGLQFLIQYYNGEERAKGNILERFSAQQFPDLHSELNLSSLELGDSALYFCASSPGVNEQFFGPGTRLTVL.

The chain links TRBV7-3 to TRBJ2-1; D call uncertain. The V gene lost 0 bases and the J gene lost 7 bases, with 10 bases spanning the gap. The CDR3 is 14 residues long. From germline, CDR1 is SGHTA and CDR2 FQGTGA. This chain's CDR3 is CASSLTLGGNEQFF. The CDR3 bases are TGTGCCAGCAGCTTAACTCTGGGTGGAAATGAGCAGTTCTTC.

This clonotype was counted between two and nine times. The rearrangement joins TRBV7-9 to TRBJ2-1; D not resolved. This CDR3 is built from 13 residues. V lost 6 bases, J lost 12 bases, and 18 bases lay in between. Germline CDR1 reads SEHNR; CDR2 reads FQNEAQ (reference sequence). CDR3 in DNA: TGTGCCAGCAGTCAAGACTCTCATGGTGGGCAGTTCTTC. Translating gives CASSQDSHGGQFF.

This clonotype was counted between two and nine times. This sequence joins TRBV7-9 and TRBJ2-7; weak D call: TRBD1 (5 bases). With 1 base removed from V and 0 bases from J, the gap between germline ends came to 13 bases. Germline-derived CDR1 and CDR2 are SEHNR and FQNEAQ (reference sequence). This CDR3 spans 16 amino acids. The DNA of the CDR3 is TGTGCCAGCAGCTTAGTAGGGGTATCGGGCTCCTACGAGCAGTACTTC. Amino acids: CASSLVGVSGSYEQYF.

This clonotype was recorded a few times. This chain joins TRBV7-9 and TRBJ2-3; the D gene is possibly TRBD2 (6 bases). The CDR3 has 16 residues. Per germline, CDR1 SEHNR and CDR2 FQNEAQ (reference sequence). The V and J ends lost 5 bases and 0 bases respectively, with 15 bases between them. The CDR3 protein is CASSPEEGLSTDTQYF. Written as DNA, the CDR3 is TGTGCCAGCAGCCCGGAGGAGGGCCTAAGCACAGATACGCAGTATTTT.

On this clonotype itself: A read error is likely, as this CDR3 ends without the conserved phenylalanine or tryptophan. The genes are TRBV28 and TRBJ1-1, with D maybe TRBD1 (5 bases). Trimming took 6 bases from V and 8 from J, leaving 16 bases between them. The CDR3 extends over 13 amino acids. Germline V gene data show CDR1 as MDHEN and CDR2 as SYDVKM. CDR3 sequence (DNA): TGTGCCAGCAGGCAGGGTTGGGCAACAGAAGCTTTCATT. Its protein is CASRQGWATEAFI.

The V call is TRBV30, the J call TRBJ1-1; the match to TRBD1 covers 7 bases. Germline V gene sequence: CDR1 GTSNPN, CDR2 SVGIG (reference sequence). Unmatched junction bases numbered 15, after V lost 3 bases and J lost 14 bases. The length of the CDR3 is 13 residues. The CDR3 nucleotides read TGTGCCTGGAGGGGACAGCCAAACACAGAAGTCTTCTTT. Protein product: CAWRGQPNTEVFF.

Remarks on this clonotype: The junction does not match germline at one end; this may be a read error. The DNA for the CDR3 is TGTGCCAGCAGCGCCCAGGGACCCACTAATGAAAATCTGTTTTTT. Its translation: CASSAQGPTNENLFF. The rearrangement links TRBV7-9 to TRBJ1-4; D is perhaps TRBD1 (5 bases). There are 15 residues in the CDR3. Germline assignment: CDR1 SEHNR and CDR2 FQNEAQ (reference sequence).

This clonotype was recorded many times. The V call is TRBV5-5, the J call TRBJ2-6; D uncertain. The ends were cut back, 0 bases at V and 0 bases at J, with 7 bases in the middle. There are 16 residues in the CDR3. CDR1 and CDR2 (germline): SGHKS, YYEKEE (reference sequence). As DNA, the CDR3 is TGTGCCAGCAGCTTGGTCTCCCTCTCTGGGGCCAACGTCCTGACTTTC. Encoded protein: CASSLVSLSGANVLTF.

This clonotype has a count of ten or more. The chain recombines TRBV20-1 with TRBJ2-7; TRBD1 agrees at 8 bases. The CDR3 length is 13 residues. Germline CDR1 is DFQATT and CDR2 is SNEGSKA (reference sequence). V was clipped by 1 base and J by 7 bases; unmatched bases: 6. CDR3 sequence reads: CSARVQGAREQYF. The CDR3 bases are TGCAGTGCTAGAGTGCAGGGGGCAAGGGAGCAGTACTTC.

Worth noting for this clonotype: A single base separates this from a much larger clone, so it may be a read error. CDR3 coding DNA: TGCGCCAGCAGCCAGGAACCGATGGGCAATGAGCAGTCCTTC. Its protein is CASSQEPMGNEQSF. The chain links TRBV4-3 to TRBJ2-1; D is unresolved. Per the germline V gene, CDR1 is LGHNA and CDR2 is YSLEER. The CDR3 runs 14 residues.

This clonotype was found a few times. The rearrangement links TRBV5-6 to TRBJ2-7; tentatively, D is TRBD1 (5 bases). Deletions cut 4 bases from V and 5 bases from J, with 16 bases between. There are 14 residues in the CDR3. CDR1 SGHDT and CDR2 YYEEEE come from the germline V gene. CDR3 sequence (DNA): TGTGCCAGCAGCCCCTGGGGCGGCGCCAACGAGCAGTACTTC. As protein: CASSPWGGANEQYF.

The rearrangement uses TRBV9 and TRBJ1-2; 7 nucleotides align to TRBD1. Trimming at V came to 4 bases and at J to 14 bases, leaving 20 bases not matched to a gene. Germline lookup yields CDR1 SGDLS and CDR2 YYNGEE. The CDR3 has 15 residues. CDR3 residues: CASSPRTGSLFWLTF. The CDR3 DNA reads TGTGCCAGCAGCCCCAGGACAGGCTCCCTATTTTGGTTGACCTTC.

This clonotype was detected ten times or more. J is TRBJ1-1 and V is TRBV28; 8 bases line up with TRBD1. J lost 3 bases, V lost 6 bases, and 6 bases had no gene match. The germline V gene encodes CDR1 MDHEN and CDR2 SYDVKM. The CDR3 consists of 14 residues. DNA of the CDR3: TGTGCCAGCAGGACTAGACAGGGGCACACTGAAGCTTTCTTT. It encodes CASRTRQGHTEAFF.

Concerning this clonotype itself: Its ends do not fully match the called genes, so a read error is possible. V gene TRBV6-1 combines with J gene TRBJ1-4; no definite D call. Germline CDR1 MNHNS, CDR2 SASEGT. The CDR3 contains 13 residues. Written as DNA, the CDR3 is TGTGCCAGCCAGGACGGGCTAGGTGGAAAACTGTATTTT. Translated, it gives CASQDGLGGKLYF.

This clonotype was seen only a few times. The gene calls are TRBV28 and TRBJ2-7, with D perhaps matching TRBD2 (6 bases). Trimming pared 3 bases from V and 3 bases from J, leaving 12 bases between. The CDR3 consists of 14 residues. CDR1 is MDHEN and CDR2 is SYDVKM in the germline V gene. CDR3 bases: TGTGCCAGCAGTTTGCGGGACTTATACTACGAGCAGTACTTC. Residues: CASSLRDLYYEQYF.

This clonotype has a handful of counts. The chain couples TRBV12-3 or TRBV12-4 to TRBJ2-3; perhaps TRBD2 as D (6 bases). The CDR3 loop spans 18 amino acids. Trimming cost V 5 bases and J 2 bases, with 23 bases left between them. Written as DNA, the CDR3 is TGTGCCAGCAGTCTTTATTATAGCGGAGCCTCTGACACAGATACGCAGTATTTT. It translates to CASSLYYSGASDTDTQYF.

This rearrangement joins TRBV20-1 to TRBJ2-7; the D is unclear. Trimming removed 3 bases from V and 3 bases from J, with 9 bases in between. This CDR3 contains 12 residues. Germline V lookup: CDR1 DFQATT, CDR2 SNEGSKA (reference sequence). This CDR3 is CSASYGGYEQYF. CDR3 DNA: TGCAGTGCTAGTTACGGCGGCTACGAGCAGTACTTC.

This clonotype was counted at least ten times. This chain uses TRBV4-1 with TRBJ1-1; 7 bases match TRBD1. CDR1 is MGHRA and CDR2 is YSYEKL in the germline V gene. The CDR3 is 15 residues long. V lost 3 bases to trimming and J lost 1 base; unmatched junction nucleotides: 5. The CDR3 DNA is TGCGCCAGCAGCCAGATGACAGGGAAGAACACTGAAGCTTTCTTT. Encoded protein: CASSQMTGKNTEAFF.

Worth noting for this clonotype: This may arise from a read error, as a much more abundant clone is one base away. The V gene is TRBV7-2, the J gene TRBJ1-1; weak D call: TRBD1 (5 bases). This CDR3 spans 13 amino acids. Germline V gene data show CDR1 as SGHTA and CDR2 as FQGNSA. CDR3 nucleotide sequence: TGTGCCAGCTGCTTAGCAGGGTGGACTGAAGCTTTCTTT. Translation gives CASCLAGWTEAFF.

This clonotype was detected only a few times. Written as DNA, the CDR3 is TGTGCCAGCAGTTTACTTTCGGACAAAGGAGAAGAGACCCAGTACTTC. Its translation is CASSLLSDKGEETQYF. V is TRBV28 and J is TRBJ2-5, with a weak D call TRBD1 (5 bases). This CDR3 region has 16 residues. The germline gives CDR1 MDHEN, CDR2 SYDVKM. V lost 2 bases and J lost 3, with 16 bases in between.

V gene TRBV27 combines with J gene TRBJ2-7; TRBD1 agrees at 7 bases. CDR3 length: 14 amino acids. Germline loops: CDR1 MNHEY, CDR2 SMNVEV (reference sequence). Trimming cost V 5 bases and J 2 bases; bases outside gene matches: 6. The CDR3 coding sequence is TGTGCCAGCAGTAAATCCGGGACAGCCTACGAGCAGTACTTC. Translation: CASSKSGTAYEQYF.

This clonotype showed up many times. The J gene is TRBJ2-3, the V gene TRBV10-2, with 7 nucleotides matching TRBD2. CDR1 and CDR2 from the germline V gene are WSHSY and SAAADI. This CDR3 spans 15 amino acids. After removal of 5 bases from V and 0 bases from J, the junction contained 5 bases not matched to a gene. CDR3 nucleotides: TGCGCCAGCAGTTCTGCTAGCGGAAGCACAGATACGCAGTATTTT. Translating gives CASSSASGSTDTQYF.

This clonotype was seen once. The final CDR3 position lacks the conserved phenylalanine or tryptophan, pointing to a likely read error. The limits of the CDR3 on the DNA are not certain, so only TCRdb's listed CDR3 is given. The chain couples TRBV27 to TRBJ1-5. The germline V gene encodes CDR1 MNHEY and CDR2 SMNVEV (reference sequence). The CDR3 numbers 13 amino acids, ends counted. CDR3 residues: CASTSTPHQPRHY.